One and the same sample provided the 32 T cell receptor beta chains below, sequenced in a study of graft-versus-host responses after intestinal transplantation. Profiled with immunoSEQ multiplex PCR; TCRdb holds only in-frame clones, not every one. The table has around 38,000 clones, around 86% seen once. Sequenced material: PBMCs, taken roughly 34 months after transplant. All receptors come from a human patient who received an intestinal transplant, so some T cells may come from the graft donor.

J is TRBJ1-5 and V is TRBV7-2; 9 bases map to TRBD1. The CDR3 runs to 15 residues. Germline V gene sequence: CDR1 SGHTA, CDR2 FQGNSA. Trimming at V came to 1 base and at J to 7 bases, leaving 5 bases not matched to a gene. CDR3 sequence (DNA): TGTGCCAGCAGCTTAGACAGGGGGCTCGGACAGCCCCAGCATTTT. This gives the protein CASSLDRGLGQPQHF. The variable domain in full, with the rest retrieved from reference TRBV7-2 and TRBJ1-5, is GAGVSQSPSNKVTEKGKDVELRCDPISGHTALYWYRQSLGQGLEFLIYFQGNSAPDKSGLPSDRFSAERTGGSVSTLTIQRTQQEDSAVYLCASSLDRGLGQPQHFGDGTRLSIL.

The chain recombines TRBV5-6 with TRBJ1-3; 7 bases match TRBD1. The germline gives CDR1 SGHDT, CDR2 YYEEEE. This CDR3 is 14 amino acids long. The ends lost 4 bases at V and 4 bases at J; junction bases unmatched: 5. The CDR3 region is CASSPRTGGNTIYF. The DNA for the CDR3 is TGTGCCAGCAGCCCCAGGACAGGCGGAAACACCATATATTTT. The full variable domain, its missing parts supplied by reference TRBV5-6 and TRBJ1-3, is DAGVTQSPTHLIKTRGQQVTLRCSPKSGHDTVSWYQQALGQGPQFIFQYYEEEERQRGNFPDRFSGHQFPNYSSELNVNALLLGDSALYLCASSPRTGGNTIYFGEGSWLTVV.

The V gene is TRBV30, the J gene TRBJ2-3; 8 positions match TRBD2. Germline lookup yields CDR1 GTSNPN and CDR2 SVGIG (reference sequence). The trim removed 5 bases at V and 4 bases at J, leaving 14 bases unmatched. The CDR3 loop spans 16 amino acids. As DNA, the CDR3 is TGTGCCTGGTCGCGGGCGGGGGGACGGTTAGCAGATACGCAGTATTTT. Its protein is CAWSRAGGRLADTQYF.

CDR3 amino acids: CASSEGSSGANVLTF. CDR3 sequence (DNA): TGTGCCAGCAGTGAAGGGTCCTCTGGGGCCAACGTCCTGACTTTC. The rearrangement joins TRBV6-1 to TRBJ2-6; unclear D gene. The CDR3 spans 15 residues. Looked up from germline, CDR1 is MNHNS and CDR2 is SASEGT. V dropped 1 base and J dropped 0 bases, with 4 bases sitting between them.

V and J are TRBV5-1 and TRBJ2-1; D is possibly TRBD1 or TRBD2 (5 bases each). Germline V gene lookup returns CDR1 SGHRS and CDR2 YFSETQ. This CDR3 has 16 residues. Trimming stripped 0 bases from V and 1 base from J, with 11 bases between. The CDR3 sequence is CASSLDGTASYNEQFF. CDR3 bases: TGCGCCAGCAGCTTGGACGGGACGGCTTCCTACAATGAGCAGTTCTTC.

The V gene is TRBV28, the J gene TRBJ2-7; D perhaps matches TRBD1 (6 bases). V lost 1 base and J 7 bases, leaving 29 bases between the germline ends. Germline-derived CDR1 and CDR2 are MDHEN and SYDVKM. This CDR3 has 19 residues. CDR3 DNA: TGTGCCAGCAGTTTATCTCCCTATCGCTCGGGACATAGGCTAGGGGAGCAGTACTTC. Translation: CASSLSPYRSGHRLGEQYF.

This clone has more than one count but fewer than ten. The gene calls are TRBV5-4 and TRBJ2-3; TRBD2 aligns across 10 bases. From germline, CDR1 is SGHNT and CDR2 YYREEE (reference sequence). Losses at the gene ends were 0 bases for V and 1 base for J; bases not matched to a gene: 8. The CDR3 has 18 amino acids. CDR3 sequence reads: CASSLAKRTSGRTDTQYF. The CDR3 DNA sequence: TGTGCCAGCAGCTTGGCCAAGAGGACTAGCGGCCGCACAGATACGCAGTATTTT.

In the case of this clone: The junction departs from the called germline gene at one end, perhaps through a read error. The chain has TRBV5-4 and TRBJ2-7; D may be TRBD1 (5 bases). The germline V gene has CDR1 SGHNT and CDR2 YYREEE (reference sequence). CDR3 length: 13 residues. CDR3 sequence reads: CASSYDSSNEQYF. In nucleotides, the CDR3 is TGTGCCAGCTCGTACGACAGCTCCAACGAGCAGTACTTC.

The V call is TRBV2, the J call TRBJ2-5; 8 bases map to TRBD2. Germline V gives CDR1 SNHLY, CDR2 FYNNEI. With V trimmed by 7 bases and J by 8 bases, 9 bases remained unmatched. CDR3 length: 13 residues. The CDR3 region has the DNA TGTGCCAGCACCCCGGGACTAGACTTCACCCAGTACTTC. Translation: CASTPGLDFTQYF. Full variable domain (remainder filled in from reference TRBV2 and TRBJ2-5): EPEVTQTPSHQVTQMGQEVILRCVPISNHLYFYWYRQILGQKVEFLVSFYNNEISEKSEIFDDQFSVERPDGSNFTLKIRSTKLEDSAMYFCASTPGLDFTQYFGPGTRLLVL.

The chain couples TRBV5-1 to TRBJ2-3; 9 bases match TRBD2. Germline V gene data show CDR1 as SGHRS and CDR2 as YFSETQ. This CDR3 contains 16 residues. The J segment lost 1 base and the V segment lost 2 bases, leaving 5 bases of the junction unmatched. In DNA, the CDR3 is TGCGCCAGCAGCTTTAGGCGGGGGGGCGGCACAGATACGCAGTATTTT. Its translation is CASSFRRGGGTDTQYF.

The chain has TRBV18 and TRBJ2-2; TRBD1 matches at 10 bases. The CDR3 covers 15 residues. The J segment lost 5 bases and the V segment lost 2 bases, leaving 2 bases of the junction unmatched. Germline CDR1 and CDR2: KGHSH and LQKENI. CDR3 in amino acids: CASSPRDRGTGELFF. CDR3 DNA: TGTGCCAGCTCACCAAGGGACAGGGGAACCGGGGAGCTGTTTTTT.

This clone has more than one count but fewer than ten. The chain is built from TRBV28 and TRBJ2-1; D is possibly TRBD1 (5 bases). This CDR3 comprises 17 residues. V lost 4 bases and J lost 6, with 22 bases in between. Germline CDR1 and CDR2: MDHEN and SYDVKM. The CDR3 DNA reads TGTGCCAGCAGTTCCCCCCTCCTAAAACCAGGGCTCAATGAGCAGTTCTTC. Its protein is CASSSPLLKPGLNEQFF.

The V call is TRBV4-1, the J call TRBJ2-1, with 11 bases aligning to TRBD2. Germline CDR1 MGHRA, CDR2 YSYEKL. The CDR3 sequence is 18 residues long. Trimming took 4 bases from V and 2 from J; bases not matched to a gene: 10. The CDR3 nucleotides read TGCGCCAGCAGCCCCCTCCTAGCGGGGGGTTTGACCTACAATGAGCAGTTCTTC. Protein sequence: CASSPLLAGGLTYNEQFF.

CDR3 in amino acids: CASSQVAEVKTGELFF. The CDR3 coding sequence is TGCGCCAGCAGCCAAGTAGCAGAGGTTAAAACCGGGGAGCTGTTTTTT. The V call is TRBV4-1, the J call TRBJ2-2; D unclear. The CDR3 runs to 16 residues. Germline CDR1 is MGHRA and CDR2 is YSYEKL. Trimming removed 1 base at V and 5 bases at J, with 14 bases between.

The chain joins TRBV19 to TRBJ2-6; no firm D call. Trimming left V 5 bases short and J 2 bases short, with 7 bases between. The CDR3 runs 14 residues. From germline, CDR1 is LNHDA and CDR2 SQIVND (reference sequence). DNA for the CDR3: TGTGCCAGTAGTTCTCAGGCTGGGGCCAACGTCCTGACTTTC. Its protein is CASSSQAGANVLTF.

V gene TRBV6-6 combines with J gene TRBJ2-7, with a tentative D call TRBD2 (6 bases). V lost 5 bases to trimming and J lost 4 bases, with 9 bases between them. The germline CDR1 and CDR2 sequences are MNHNY and SVGAGI (reference sequence). The CDR3 spans 12 residues. The CDR3 DNA reads as TGTGCCAGCAGTAAAGGACTATACGAGCAGTACTTC. Its translation: CASSKGLYEQYF.

The V and J genes are TRBV18 and TRBJ1-1; D is undetermined. With 3 bases removed from V and 0 bases from J, the gap between germline ends came to 5 bases. Germline V lookup: CDR1 KGHSH, CDR2 LQKENI. The CDR3 spans 13 residues. The CDR3 reads CASSPRVNTEAFF. As DNA, the CDR3 is TGTGCCAGCTCACCTCGGGTGAACACTGAAGCTTTCTTT.

This clone was picked up a small number of times. The chain has TRBV5-6 and TRBJ1-5, with no clear D. The CDR3 length is 13 residues. Germline CDR1 is SGHDT and CDR2 is YYEEEE. Between the trimmed V and J ends, which lost 0 bases and 9 bases, there was a span of 10 bases. This CDR3 is CASSLGRVGPQHF. Here the CDR3 DNA reads TGTGCCAGCAGCTTGGGCCGGGTGGGGCCCCAGCATTTT.

This clone was recorded once. The chain combines TRBV18 with TRBJ2-3; D is unclear. Deletions cut 6 bases from V and 6 bases from J, with 4 bases between. The CDR3 consists of 10 residues. CDR1 KGHSH and CDR2 LQKENI come from the germline V gene. CDR3 sequence: CASSGDTQYF. Here the CDR3 DNA reads TGTGCCAGCTCCGGGGATACGCAGTATTTT.

A few counts support this clone. V gene TRBV6-4 combines with J gene TRBJ2-3, with D perhaps TRBD1 (6 bases). The CDR3 runs 14 residues. From germline, CDR1 is MRHNA and CDR2 SNTAGT. Trimming left V 3 bases short and J 0 bases short, with 7 bases between. The CDR3 region is CASSEGASTDTQYF. CDR3 DNA: TGTGCCAGCAGTGAGGGGGCTAGCACAGATACGCAGTATTTT.

V and J are TRBV19 and TRBJ1-5, with 12 bases lining up with TRBD1. The CDR3 has 15 residues. J lost 9 bases, V lost 7 bases, and 10 bases had no gene match. Germline loops: CDR1 LNHDA, CDR2 SQIVND (reference sequence). CDR3 coding DNA: TGTGCCAGTACCTCGGGACAGGGGGCACGTTTGCCCCAGCATTTT. Encoded protein: CASTSGQGARLPQHF.

V is TRBV18 and J is TRBJ2-1; the match to TRBD1 covers 8 bases. With 4 bases clipped from V and 6 bases from J, the junction kept 17 bases outside the gene matches. Germline V gene sequence: CDR1 KGHSH, CDR2 LQKENI. CDR3 length: 18 amino acids. The CDR3 protein is CASSHYRQGWQKGNEQFF. The CDR3 DNA sequence: TGTGCCAGCTCACACTACCGACAGGGGTGGCAAAAAGGCAATGAGCAGTTCTTC.

The V and J genes are TRBV4-1 and TRBJ1-1; D is perhaps TRBD1 (5 bases). The CDR3 runs 14 residues. The germline V gene encodes CDR1 MGHRA and CDR2 YSYEKL. The germline V and J ends were trimmed by 0 bases and 4 bases, with 9 bases remaining between them. This CDR3 reads CASSQDGGGTEAFF. The CDR3 DNA sequence: TGCGCCAGCAGCCAAGATGGCGGGGGCACTGAAGCTTTCTTT.

This clone has only a few counts. The chain employs TRBV5-1 and TRBJ2-1; TRBD1 might be the D (6 bases). The CDR3 is made up of 17 amino acids. In germline, CDR1 is SGHRS, CDR2 YFSETQ. V was pared by 2 bases and J by 8 bases, with 23 bases between. The CDR3 region is CASSLLPDRTYNDEQFF. CDR3 sequence (DNA): TGCGCCAGCAGCTTACTACCCGACAGGACCTACAACGATGAGCAGTTCTTC.

V and J are TRBV19 and TRBJ2-5; TRBD1 matches at 9 bases. The CDR3 has 16 residues. The V and J ends lost 3 bases and 5 bases, in that order; junction bases with no gene match: 10. Germline V gene lookup returns CDR1 LNHDA and CDR2 SQIVND (reference sequence). In DNA, the CDR3 is TGTGCCAGTAGTATTCACCGGGACAGGGATAGGGAGACCCAGTACTTC. Its translation is CASSIHRDRDRETQYF.

This chain connects TRBV27 to TRBJ2-3; D ambiguous. The CDR3 is 15 residues long. Trimming left V 6 bases short and J 1 base short, with 14 bases between. CDR1 MNHEY and CDR2 SMNVEV come from the germline V gene (reference sequence). DNA of the CDR3: TGTGCCAGCAGACTCGAAGGCCTCCGCACAGATACGCAGTATTTT. Translating it yields CASRLEGLRTDTQYF.

The chain employs TRBV28 and TRBJ2-7, with 7 bases fitting TRBD2. The junction had 18 bases not matched to a gene; V was cut back by 3 bases and J by 1 base. Germline values: CDR1 MDHEN, CDR2 SYDVKM. This CDR3 contains 19 residues. The CDR3 spells CASSLGGMSGRGVSYEQYF. The DNA for the CDR3 is TGTGCCAGCAGTTTGGGGGGGATGTCGGGGCGAGGAGTATCCTACGAGCAGTACTTC. The whole variable domain, remainder taken from reference TRBV28 and TRBJ2-7, is DVKVTQSSRYLVKRTGEKVFLECVQDMDHENMFWYRQDPGLGLRLIYFSYDVKMKEKGDIPEGYSVSREKKERFSLILESASTNQTSMYLCASSLGGMSGRGVSYEQYFGPGTRLTVT.

CDR3 sequence (DNA): TGTGCCAGCAGTCAGAGCGGGCTCTCCTACGAGCAGTACTTC. Amino acid sequence: CASSQSGLSYEQYF. This sequence joins TRBV2 and TRBJ2-7; D perhaps matches TRBD2 (6 bases). Germline CDR1 and CDR2: SNHLY and FYNNEI. The CDR3 has 14 residues. V lost 5 bases and J 0 bases, leaving 11 bases between the germline ends.

The chain combines TRBV28 with TRBJ1-2; 9 bases are shared with TRBD1. V shed 7 bases and J 8 bases; nucleotides not matched to a gene: 17. Germline CDR1 MDHEN, CDR2 SYDVKM. This CDR3 is built from 16 residues. The CDR3 DNA follows: TGTGCCAGCAAGCCACGTGGGATGGGACAGGGTAAAGGCTACACCTTC. Protein product: CASKPRGMGQGKGYTF.

V gene TRBV6-6 combines with J gene TRBJ1-2; D not certain. This CDR3 spans 14 amino acids. Germline lookup yields CDR1 MNHNY and CDR2 SVGAGI (reference sequence). Between the trimmed V and J ends, which lost 2 bases and 0 bases, there was a span of 7 bases. The CDR3 DNA reads TGTGCCAGCAGTTACGCGGCAGCTAACTATGGCTACACCTTC. This gives the protein CASSYAAANYGYTF.

The gene calls are TRBV5-1 and TRBJ2-1, with TRBD2 identical over 10 bases. The germline V gene encodes CDR1 SGHRS and CDR2 YFSETQ. Trimming at V came to 0 bases and at J to 7 bases, leaving 4 bases not matched to a gene. The length of the CDR3 is 15 residues. CDR3 region: CASSLVASGRNEQFF. CDR3 DNA sequence: TGCGCCAGCAGCTTGGTCGCTAGCGGGAGAAATGAGCAGTTCTTC.

The chain employs TRBV11-2 and TRBJ2-7; D is uncertain. Germline CDR1 and CDR2: SGHAT and FQNNGV. CDR3 length: 13 residues. Trimming removed 0 bases at V and 2 bases at J, with 5 bases between. The CDR3 is CASSLDWPYEQYF. For the CDR3, the DNA is TGTGCCAGCAGCTTAGATTGGCCCTACGAGCAGTACTTC.